This T cell receptor (beta chain) appears in the sequencing data of a study of a mutant IDH1 vaccine in newly diagnosed glioma. Trimming cost V 5 bases and J 9 bases, with 11 bases left between them. The CDR3 length is 12 residues. Germline V gene sequence: CDR1 MNHNS, CDR2 SASEGT. This clone was seen a handful of times. Antigen unknown. Data came from immunoSEQ multiplex PCR; TCRdb stores just in-frame clones and leaves some out. Among 110,000 or so clones listed, almost 90% were seen once. Time point meaning: week 11, during vaccination. The content of each vaccine dose was 300 ug of mutant IDH1 20-mer peptide, and topical imiquimod accompanied it.

V gene TRBV6-1 combines with J gene TRBJ1-5; D gene unclear. Sequencing used PBMCs, obtained from a glioma patient whose treatment included an IDH1 peptide vaccine. The TCR sequence derives from a woman between 50 and 59 years old with glioma. The CDR3 DNA is TGTGCCAGCAGTCAGTACCGAGGGCCCCAGCATTTT. This translates into CASSQYRGPQHF.